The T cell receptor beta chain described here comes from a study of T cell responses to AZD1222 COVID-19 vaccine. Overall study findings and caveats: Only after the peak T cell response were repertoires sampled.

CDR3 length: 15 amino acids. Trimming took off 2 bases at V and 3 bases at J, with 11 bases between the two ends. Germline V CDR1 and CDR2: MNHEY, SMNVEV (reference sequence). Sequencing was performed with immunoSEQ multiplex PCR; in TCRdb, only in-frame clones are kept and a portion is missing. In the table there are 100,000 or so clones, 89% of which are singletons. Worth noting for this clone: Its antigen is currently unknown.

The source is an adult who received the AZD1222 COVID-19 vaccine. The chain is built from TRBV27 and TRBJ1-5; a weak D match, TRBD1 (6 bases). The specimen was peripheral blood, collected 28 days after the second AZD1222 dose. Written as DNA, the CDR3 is TGTGCCAGCAGTTTACAACAGGGCTACAATCAGCCCCAGCATTTT. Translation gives CASSLQQGYNQPQHF.